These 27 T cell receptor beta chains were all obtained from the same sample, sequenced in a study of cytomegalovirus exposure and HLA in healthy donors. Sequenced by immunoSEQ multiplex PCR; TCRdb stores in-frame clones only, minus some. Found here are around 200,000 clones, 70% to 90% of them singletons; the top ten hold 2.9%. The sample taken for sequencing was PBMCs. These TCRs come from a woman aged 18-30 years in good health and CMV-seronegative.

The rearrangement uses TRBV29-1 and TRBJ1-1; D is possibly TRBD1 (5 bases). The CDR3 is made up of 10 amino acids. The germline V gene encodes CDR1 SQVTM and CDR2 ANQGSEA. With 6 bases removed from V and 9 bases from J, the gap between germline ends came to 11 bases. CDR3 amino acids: CSVQGTQAFF. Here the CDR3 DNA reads TGCAGCGTCCAGGGTACCCAAGCTTTCTTT. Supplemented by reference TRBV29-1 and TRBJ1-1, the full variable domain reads SAVISQKPSRDICQRGTSLTIQCQVDSQVTMMFWYRQQPGQSLTLIATANQGSEATYESGFVIDKFPISRPNLTFSTLTVSNMSPEDSSIYLCSVQGTQAFFGQGTRLTVV.

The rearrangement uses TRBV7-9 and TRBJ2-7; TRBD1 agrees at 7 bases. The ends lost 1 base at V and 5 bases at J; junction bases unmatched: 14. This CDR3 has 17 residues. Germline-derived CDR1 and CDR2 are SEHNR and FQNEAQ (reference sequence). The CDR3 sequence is CASSLVGWTGLPDEQYF. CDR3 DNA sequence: TGTGCCAGCAGCTTAGTAGGCTGGACAGGACTGCCCGACGAGCAGTACTTC.

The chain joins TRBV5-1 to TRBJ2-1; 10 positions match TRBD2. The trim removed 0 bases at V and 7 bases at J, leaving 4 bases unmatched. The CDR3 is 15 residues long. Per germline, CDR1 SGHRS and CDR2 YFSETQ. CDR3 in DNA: TGCGCCAGCAGCTTGGTAGCGGGAGGTCCGAATGAGCAGTTCTTC. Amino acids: CASSLVAGGPNEQFF.

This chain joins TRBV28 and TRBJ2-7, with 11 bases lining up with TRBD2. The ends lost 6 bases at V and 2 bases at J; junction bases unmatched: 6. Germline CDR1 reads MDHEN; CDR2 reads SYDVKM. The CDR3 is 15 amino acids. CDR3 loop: CASSPGLAGPYEQYF. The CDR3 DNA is TGTGCCAGCAGCCCAGGACTAGCGGGTCCCTACGAGCAGTACTTC.

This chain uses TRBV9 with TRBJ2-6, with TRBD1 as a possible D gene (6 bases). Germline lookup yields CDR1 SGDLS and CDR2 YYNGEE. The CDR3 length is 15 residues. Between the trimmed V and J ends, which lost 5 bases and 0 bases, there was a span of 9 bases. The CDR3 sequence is CASSETGSGANVLTF. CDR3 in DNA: TGTGCCAGCAGTGAGACAGGCTCTGGGGCCAACGTCCTGACTTTC.

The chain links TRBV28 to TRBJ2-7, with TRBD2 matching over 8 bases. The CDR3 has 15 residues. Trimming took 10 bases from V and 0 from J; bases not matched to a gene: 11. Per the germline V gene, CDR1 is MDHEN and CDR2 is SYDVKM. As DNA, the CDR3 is TGTGCCACCGGGGGGGAGACTTTACCCTCCTACGAGCAGTACTTC. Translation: CATGGETLPSYEQYF. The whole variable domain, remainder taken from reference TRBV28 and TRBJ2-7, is DVKVTQSSRYLVKRTGEKVFLECVQDMDHENMFWYRQDPGLGLRLIYFSYDVKMKEKGDIPEGYSVSREKKERFSLILESASTNQTSMYLCATGGETLPSYEQYFGPGTRLTVT.

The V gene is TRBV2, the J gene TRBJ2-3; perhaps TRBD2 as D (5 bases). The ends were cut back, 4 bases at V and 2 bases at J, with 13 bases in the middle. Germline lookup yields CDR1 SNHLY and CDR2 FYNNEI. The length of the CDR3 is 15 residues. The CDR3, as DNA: TGTGCCAGCAGTGGGGGAGTCAGTTACACAGATACGCAGTATTTT. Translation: CASSGGVSYTDTQYF.

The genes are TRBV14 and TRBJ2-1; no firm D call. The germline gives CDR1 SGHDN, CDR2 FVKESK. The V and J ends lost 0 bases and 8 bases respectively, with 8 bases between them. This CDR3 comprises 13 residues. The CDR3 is CASSQDHRDEQFF. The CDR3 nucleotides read TGTGCCAGCAGCCAAGATCACCGCGATGAGCAGTTCTTC. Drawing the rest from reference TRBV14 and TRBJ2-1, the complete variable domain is EAGVTQFPSHSVIEKGQTVTLRCDPISGHDNLYWYRRVMGKEIKFLLHFVKESKQDESGMPNNRFLAERTGGTYSTLKVQPAELEDSGVYFCASSQDHRDEQFFGPGTRLTVL.

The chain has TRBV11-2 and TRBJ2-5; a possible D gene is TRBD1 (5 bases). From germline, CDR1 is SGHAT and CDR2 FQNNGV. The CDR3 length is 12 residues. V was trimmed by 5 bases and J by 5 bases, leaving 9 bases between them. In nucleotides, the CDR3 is TGTGCCAGCAGCCGGACAAGCGAGACCCAGTACTTC. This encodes CASSRTSETQYF.

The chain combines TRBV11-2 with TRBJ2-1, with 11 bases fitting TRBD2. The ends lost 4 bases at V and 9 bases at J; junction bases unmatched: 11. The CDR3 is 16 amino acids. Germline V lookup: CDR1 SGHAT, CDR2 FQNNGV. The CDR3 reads CASSSLLAGDFFEQFF. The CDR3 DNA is TGTGCCAGCAGCTCATTACTAGCGGGAGATTTCTTTGAGCAGTTCTTC.

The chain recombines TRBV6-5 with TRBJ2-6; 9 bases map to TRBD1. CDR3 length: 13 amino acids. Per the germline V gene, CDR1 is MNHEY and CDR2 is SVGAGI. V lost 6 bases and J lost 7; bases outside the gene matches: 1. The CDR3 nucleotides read TGTGCCAGCAGGGGACAGGGAGCCAACGTCCTGACTTTC. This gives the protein CASRGQGANVLTF.

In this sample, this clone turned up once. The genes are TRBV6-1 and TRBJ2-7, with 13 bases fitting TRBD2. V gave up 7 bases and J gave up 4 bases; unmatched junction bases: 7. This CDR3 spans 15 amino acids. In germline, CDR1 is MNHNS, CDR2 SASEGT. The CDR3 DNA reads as TGTGCCAGCACCGAAGGACTAGCGGGAGCTTACGAGCAGTACTTC. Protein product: CASTEGLAGAYEQYF.

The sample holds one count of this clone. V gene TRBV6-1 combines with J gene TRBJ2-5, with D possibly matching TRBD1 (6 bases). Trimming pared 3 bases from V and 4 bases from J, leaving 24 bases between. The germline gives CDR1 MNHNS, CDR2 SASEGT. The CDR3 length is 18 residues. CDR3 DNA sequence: TGTGCCAGCAGTGACCCTTTCCTCCCGGGACAAATCGCAGAGACCCAGTACTTC. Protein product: CASSDPFLPGQIAETQYF.

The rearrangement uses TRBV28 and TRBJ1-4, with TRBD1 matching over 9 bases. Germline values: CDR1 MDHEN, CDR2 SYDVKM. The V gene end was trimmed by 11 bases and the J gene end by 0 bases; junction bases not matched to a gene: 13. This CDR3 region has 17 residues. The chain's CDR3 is CAVRPGTGTSTNEKLFF. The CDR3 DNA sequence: TGTGCCGTCCGACCCGGGACAGGGACTTCAACTAATGAAAAACTGTTTTTT.

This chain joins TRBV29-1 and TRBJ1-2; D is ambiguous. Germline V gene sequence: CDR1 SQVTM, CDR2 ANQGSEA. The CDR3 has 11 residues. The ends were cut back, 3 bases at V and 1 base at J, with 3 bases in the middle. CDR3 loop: CSVDSNYGYTF. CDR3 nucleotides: TGCAGCGTTGACAGTAACTATGGCTACACCTTC. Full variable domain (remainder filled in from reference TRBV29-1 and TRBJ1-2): SAVISQKPSRDICQRGTSLTIQCQVDSQVTMMFWYRQQPGQSLTLIATANQGSEATYESGFVIDKFPISRPNLTFSTLTVSNMSPEDSSIYLCSVDSNYGYTFGSGTRLTVV.

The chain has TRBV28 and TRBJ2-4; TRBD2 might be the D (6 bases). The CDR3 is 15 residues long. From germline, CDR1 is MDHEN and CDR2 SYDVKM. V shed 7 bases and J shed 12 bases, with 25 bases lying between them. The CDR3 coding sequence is TGTGCCAGCAAGGATCCCGGGACTGCGGGGACGGATCAGTACTTC. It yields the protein CASKDPGTAGTDQYF.

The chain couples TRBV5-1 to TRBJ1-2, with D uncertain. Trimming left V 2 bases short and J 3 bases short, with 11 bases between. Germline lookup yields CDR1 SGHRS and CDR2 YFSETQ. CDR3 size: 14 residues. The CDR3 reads CASSFNGDYYGYTF. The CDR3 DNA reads TGCGCCAGCAGCTTCAACGGGGATTACTATGGCTACACCTTC.

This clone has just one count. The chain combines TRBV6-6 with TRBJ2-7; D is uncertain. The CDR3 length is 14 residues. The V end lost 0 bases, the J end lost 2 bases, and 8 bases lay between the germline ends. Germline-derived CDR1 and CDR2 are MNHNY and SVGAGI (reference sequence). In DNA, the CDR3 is TGTGCCAGCAGTTACTCGTTACGGGCCTACGAGCAGTACTTC. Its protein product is CASSYSLRAYEQYF.

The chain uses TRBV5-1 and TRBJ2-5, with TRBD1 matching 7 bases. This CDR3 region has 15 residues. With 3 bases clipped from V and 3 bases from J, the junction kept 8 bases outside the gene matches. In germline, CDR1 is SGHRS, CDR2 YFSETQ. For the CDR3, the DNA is TGCGCCAGCAGCTCGCTAGGGGACAGCGAAGAGACCCAGTACTTC. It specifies CASSSLGDSEETQYF. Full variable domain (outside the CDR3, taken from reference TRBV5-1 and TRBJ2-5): KAGVTQTPRYLIKTRGQQVTLSCSPISGHRSVSWYQQTPGQGLQFLFEYFSETQRNKGNFPGRFSGRQFSNSRSEMNVSTLELGDSALYLCASSSLGDSEETQYFGPGTRLLVL.

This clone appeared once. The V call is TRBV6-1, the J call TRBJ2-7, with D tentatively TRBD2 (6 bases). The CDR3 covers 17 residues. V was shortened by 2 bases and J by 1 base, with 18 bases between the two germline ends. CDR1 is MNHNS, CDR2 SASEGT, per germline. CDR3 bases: TGTGCCAGCAGTGAAAGGCCTCGGGACTCCCCTTCCTACGAGCAGTACTTC. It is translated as CASSERPRDSPSYEQYF.

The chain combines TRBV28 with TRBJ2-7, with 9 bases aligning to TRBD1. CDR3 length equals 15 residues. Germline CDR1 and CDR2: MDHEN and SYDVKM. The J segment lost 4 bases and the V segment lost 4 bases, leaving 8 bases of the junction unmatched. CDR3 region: CASSSPGQGTYEQYF. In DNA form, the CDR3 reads TGTGCCAGCAGTTCGCCGGGACAGGGTACATACGAGCAGTACTTC.

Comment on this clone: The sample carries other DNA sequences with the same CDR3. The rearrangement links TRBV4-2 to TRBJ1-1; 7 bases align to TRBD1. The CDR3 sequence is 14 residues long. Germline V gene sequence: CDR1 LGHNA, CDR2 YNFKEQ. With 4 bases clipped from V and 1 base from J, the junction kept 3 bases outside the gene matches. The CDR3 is CASSLGGGNTEAFF. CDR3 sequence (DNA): TGTGCCAGCAGCCTAGGGGGCGGGAACACTGAAGCTTTCTTT.

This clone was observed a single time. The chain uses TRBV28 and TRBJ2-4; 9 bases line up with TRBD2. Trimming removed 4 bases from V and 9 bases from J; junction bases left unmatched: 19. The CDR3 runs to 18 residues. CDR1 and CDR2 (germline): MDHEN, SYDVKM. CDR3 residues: CASSSGGVTSGWSSIQYF. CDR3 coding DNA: TGTGCCAGCAGTTCCGGGGGGGTAACTAGCGGGTGGTCCAGCATTCAGTACTTC.

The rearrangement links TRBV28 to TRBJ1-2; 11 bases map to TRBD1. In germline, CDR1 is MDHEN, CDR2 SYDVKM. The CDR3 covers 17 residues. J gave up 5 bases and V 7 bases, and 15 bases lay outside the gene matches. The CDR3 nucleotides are TGTGCCAGCAACGCCCCACCGGGACAGGGGGGAGATTATGGCTACACCTTC. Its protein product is CASNAPPGQGGDYGYTF.

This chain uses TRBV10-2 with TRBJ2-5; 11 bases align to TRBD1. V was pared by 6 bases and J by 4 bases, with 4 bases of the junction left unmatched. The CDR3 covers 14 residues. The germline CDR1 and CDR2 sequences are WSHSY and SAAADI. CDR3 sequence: CASSGTGGIETQYF. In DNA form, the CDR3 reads TGCGCCAGCAGCGGGACAGGGGGGATAGAGACCCAGTACTTC.

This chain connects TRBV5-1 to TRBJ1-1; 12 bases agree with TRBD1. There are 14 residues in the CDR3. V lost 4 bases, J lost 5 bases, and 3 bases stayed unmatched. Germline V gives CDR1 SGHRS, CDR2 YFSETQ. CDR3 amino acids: CASSGTGGATEAFF. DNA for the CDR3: TGCGCCAGCAGCGGGACAGGGGGCGCGACTGAAGCTTTCTTT.

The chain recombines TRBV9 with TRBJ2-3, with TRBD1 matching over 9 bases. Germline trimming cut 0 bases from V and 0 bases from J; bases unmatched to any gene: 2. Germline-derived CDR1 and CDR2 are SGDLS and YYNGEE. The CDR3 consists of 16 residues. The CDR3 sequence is CASSVGTGVSTDTQYF. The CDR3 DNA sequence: TGTGCCAGCAGCGTAGGGACAGGGGTTAGCACAGATACGCAGTATTTT.